Detailed here is one T cell receptor (beta chain). Its specificity is not known. In the source study's methods: Researchers built a distant-metastasis classifier for papillary thyroid cancer that drew on CDR3 differences across clinicopathological groups. TCRdb re-called the PCR reads with MiXCR. The V and J calls were not made by the authors but by TCRdb's processing. The sample holds roughly 34,000 clones; around a third are singletons and the top ten take about 16%. Thyroid surgery was preceded by no treatment in any patient. These data belong to a study of metastatic and nonmetastatic thyroid tumors. Looking at the study overall: Patients with malignant and benign thyroid disease provided blood and tumor or nodule tissue, whose repertoires were compared. Notes on the study in general: In blood and tumor, TCR beta diversity was reportedly significantly higher in malignant thyroid tumors than in benign nodules.

The sequence came from a female donor with papillary thyroid cancer or a benign thyroid nodule (not recorded which). Some clones in this sample may be carry-over from other donors' samples. Sequencing used tumor tissue.

CDR3 DNA sequence: TGTGCCAGCAGCCGGGACAGGGTTTTGGCCGGGGAGCTGTTTTTT. This codes for CASSRDRVLAGELFF. The rearrangement joins TRBV5-4 to TRBJ2-2; 9 nucleotides agree with TRBD1. V dropped 4 bases and J dropped 6; count of bases not matched to a gene: 7. The germline V gene has CDR1 SGHNT and CDR2 YYREEE (reference sequence). The CDR3 consists of 15 residues.